This TCR beta chain was captured in a study of T cells in Graves' hyperthyroidism and ophthalmopathy. V trimming: 7 bases; J trimming: 1 base; junction bases outside the gene matches: 18. The length of the CDR3 is 18 residues. Germline V gives CDR1 MNHGY, CDR2 SVAAGI. A few counts support this clonotype. The CDR3 regions of TCR beta were amplified from RNA transcripts. RT-PCR in the first round (using the HTBI primer set) targeted the TCR CDR3. A single record per CDR3 protein comes from TCRdb applying MiXCR to the multiplex PCR reads. The sample carries over 650,000 distinct CDR3 sequences, about 45% recorded once.

J is TRBJ1-1 and V is TRBV6-9; the match to TRBD1 covers 7 bases. The sequenced material came from peripheral blood or thyroid tissue (not recorded which). The source of this sequence is an adult man with Graves' disease, either hyperthyroidism or ophthalmopathy (not recorded which). CDR3 amino acids: CASTGLKRGQSRNTEAFF. The CDR3 nucleotides read TGTGCCAGCACCGGGTTGAAACGGGGACAGAGCAGGAACACTGAAGCTTTCTTT.